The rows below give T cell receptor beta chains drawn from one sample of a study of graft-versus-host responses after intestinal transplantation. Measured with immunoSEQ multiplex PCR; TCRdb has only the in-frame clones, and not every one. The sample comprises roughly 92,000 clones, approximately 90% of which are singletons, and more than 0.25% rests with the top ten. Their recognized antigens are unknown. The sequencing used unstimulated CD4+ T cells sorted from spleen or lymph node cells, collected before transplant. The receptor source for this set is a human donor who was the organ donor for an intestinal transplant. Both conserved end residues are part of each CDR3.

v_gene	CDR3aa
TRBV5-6	CASSSTGTDTQYF
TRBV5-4	CASSARLAGAHDTQYF
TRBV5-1	CASRLGQANTEAFF
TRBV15	CATSRDNGRSGYGYTF
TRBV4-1	CASSQERDRGTGGYTF
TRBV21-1	CASSKKGARDAYNEQFF
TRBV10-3	CATRTSGGNGVDTQYF
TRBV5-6	CASNIGGSNQPQHF
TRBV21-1	CASSKAIDSRAFYGYTF
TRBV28	CASSPPGTTREQYF
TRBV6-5	CASSYSYRDRGEKLFF
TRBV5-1	CASSQDRADEKLFF
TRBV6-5	CASGRSGQPQHF
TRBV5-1	CASSLGTGGLYEQYF
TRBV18	CASSEKGLEYNEQFF
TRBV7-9	CASSLVAGFEQYF
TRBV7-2	CASSLARAYEQYF
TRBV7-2	CASSLSGGTDTQYF
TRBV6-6	CASRLPGGANEREQYF
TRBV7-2	CASAHSSSSGNTIYF
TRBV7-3	CASSHTEEKLFF
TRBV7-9	CASSQEANQPQHF
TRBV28	CASSRSGGRPTQYF
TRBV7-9	CASSLAGTDYSETQYF
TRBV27	CASSTLQGAHVGELFF
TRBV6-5	CASSSGGTYQETQYF
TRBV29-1	CSVERAGFYGYTF
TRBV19	CASSISGPGSEQYF
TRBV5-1	CASSWGQGGTSGNTIYF
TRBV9	CASSEEGRVGTGELFF
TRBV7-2	CASSYRTGESVYF
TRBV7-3	CASSPAAGGSYEQYF
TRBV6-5	CASSYTGRGGGYTF
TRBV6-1	CASTKVPDRGTEAFF
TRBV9	CASSASRQGGNTGELFF
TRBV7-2	CASSPHYSTDTQYF
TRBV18	CASSPRRGGSYEQYF
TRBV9	CASSFNSGTGKDTQYF
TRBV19	CASTRLSGRSTGELFF
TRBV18	CASSPERTGELFF
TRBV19	CASSLTGQVYNSPLHF